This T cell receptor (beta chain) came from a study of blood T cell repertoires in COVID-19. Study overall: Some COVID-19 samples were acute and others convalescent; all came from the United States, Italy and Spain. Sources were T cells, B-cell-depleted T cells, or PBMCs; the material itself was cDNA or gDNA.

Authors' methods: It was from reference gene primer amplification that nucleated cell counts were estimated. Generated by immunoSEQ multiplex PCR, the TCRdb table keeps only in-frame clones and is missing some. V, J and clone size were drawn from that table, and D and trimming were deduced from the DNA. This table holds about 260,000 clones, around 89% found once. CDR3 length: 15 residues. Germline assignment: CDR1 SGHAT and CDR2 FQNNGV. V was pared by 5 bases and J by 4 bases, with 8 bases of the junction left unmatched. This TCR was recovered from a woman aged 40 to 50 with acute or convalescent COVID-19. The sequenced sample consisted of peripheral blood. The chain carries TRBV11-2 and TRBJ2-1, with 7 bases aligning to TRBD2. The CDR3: CASSPLRGGYNEQFF. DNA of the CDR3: TGTGCCAGCAGCCCCCTTCGCGGGGGTTACAATGAGCAGTTCTTC.